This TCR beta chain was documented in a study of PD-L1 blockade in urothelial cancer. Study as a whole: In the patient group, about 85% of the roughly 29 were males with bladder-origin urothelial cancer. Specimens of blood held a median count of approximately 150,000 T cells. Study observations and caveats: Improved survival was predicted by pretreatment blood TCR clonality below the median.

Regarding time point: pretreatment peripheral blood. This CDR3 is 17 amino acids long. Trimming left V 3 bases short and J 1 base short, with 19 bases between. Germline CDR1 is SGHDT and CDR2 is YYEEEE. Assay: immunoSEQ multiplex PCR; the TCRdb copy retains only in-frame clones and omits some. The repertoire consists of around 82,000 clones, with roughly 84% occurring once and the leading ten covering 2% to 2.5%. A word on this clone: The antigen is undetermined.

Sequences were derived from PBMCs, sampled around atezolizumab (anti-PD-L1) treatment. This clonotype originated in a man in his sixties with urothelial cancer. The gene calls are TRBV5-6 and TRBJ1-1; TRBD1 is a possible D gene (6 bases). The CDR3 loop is CASSWWTGAGENTEAFF. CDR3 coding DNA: TGTGCCAGCAGCTGGTGGACCGGGGCAGGGGAGAACACTGAAGCTTTCTTT.